A selection of T cell receptor beta chains follows, all from one sample in a study of cytomegalovirus exposure and HLA in healthy donors. Assay: immunoSEQ multiplex PCR; the TCRdb copy retains only in-frame clones and omits some. The table has some 130,000 clones, less than 90% seen once. Sequences were obtained from PBMCs. The receptor source for this set is a man aged 18 to 30 in good health and CMV-seronegative. Each CDR3 is given without its conserved first and last residue. D genes are given only for firm matches. The size field is filled for only some rows; it gives once, few, many or a size class.

j_call | clone_size | v_call | d_call | cdr3_aa
TRBJ2-1 | . | TRBV7-9 | TRBD2 | ASSPPTSGRGGGGDEQF
TRBJ2-7 | few | TRBV11-1 | TRBD1 | ASSIIRDRGFYEQY
TRBJ2-2 | . | TRBV4-2 | . | ASSHPPGAGANTGELF
TRBJ2-7 | . | TRBV10-3 | TRBD2 | AISGSTSGEAYEQY
TRBJ1-5 | . | TRBV10-3 | . | AIRGGGNIVSNQPQH
TRBJ2-7 | . | TRBV4-1 | TRBD2 | ASSRGLALYEQY
TRBJ1-5 | . | TRBV6-5 | . | ASSYSMRHSNQPQH
TRBJ1-5 | . | TRBV5-3 | TRBD1 | ASSGQGDQPQH
TRBJ1-4 | . | TRBV7-9 | . | ASSFSSSGEKLF
TRBJ2-7 | few | TRBV6-5 | TRBD2 | ASNRLATPNEQY
TRBJ2-5 | . | TRBV5-6 | TRBD2 | ASSLSGEETQY
TRBJ1-5 | once | TRBV10-3 | . | AIRQGSNQPQH
TRBJ2-1 | few | TRBV5-6 | . | ASSLALTDNEQF
TRBJ1-5 | . | TRBV9 | . | ASSGTQSEQPQH
TRBJ1-2 | . | TRBV18 | TRBD1 | ASSPRTGDGTNYGYT